Shown below are 26 T cell receptor beta chains from a single sample sequenced in a study of cytomegalovirus exposure and HLA in healthy donors. The PCR had 60 Vbeta and 13 Jbeta primers. The assay was immunoSEQ multiplex PCR, and TCRdb's table has in-frame clones only and misses some. Seen here are approximately 140,000 clones, around 77% observed once, and the top ten hold approximately 5%. Specimen: PBMCs. These receptors were collected from a woman in her forties or fifties in good health and CMV-seronegative.

The rearrangement links TRBV29-1 to TRBJ2-1, with D perhaps matching TRBD1 (6 bases). The CDR3 has 13 amino acids. Germline values: CDR1 SQVTM, CDR2 ANQGSEA. Trimming pared 3 bases from V and 15 bases from J, leaving 21 bases between. The CDR3 is CSVDVQGQGAGFF. DNA of the CDR3: TGCAGCGTTGATGTACAGGGTCAAGGCGCGGGGTTCTTC.

This sequence joins TRBV18 and TRBJ1-2, with TRBD1 identical over 7 bases. From germline, CDR1 is KGHSH and CDR2 LQKENI. This CDR3 contains 14 residues. After removal of 6 bases from V and 3 bases from J, the junction contained 7 bases not matched to a gene. The CDR3 here is CASSLQGTDYGYTF. CDR3 DNA: TGTGCCAGCTCTCTTCAGGGGACAGACTATGGCTACACCTTC.

The chain is built from TRBV19 and TRBJ1-5; D is unresolved. CDR3 length: 15 amino acids. Germline values: CDR1 LNHDA, CDR2 SQIVND (reference sequence). The V gene lost 7 bases and the J gene lost 4 bases, with 17 bases spanning the gap. The chain's CDR3 is CASTLAPQRNQPQHF. DNA for the CDR3: TGTGCCAGTACCTTGGCACCGCAGAGGAATCAGCCCCAGCATTTT.

The chain combines TRBV7-2 with TRBJ2-5; tentatively, D is TRBD2 (5 bases). CDR3 size: 14 residues. Germline loops: CDR1 SGHTA, CDR2 FQGNSA. The V and J ends lost 1 base and 4 bases respectively, with 10 bases between them. The CDR3 bases are TGTGCCAGCAGCTTAGGGCCAGGAGGAGAGACCCAGTACTTC. This translates into CASSLGPGGETQYF.

This clone was seen a handful of times. The chain couples TRBV7-9 to TRBJ1-1; weak D call: TRBD1 (6 bases). The V end was cut by 3 bases, the J end by 5 bases, with 13 bases between. The CDR3 is made up of 14 amino acids. Germline-derived CDR1 and CDR2 are SEHNR and FQNEAQ (reference sequence). CDR3 bases: TGTGCCAGCAGCTTCGGGGGCGGGAGTACTGAAGCTTTCTTT. It translates to CASSFGGGSTEAFF.

The rearrangement links TRBV10-2 to TRBJ1-5; perhaps TRBD1 as D (5 bases). There are 15 residues in the CDR3. Trimming shortened V by 0 bases and J by 6 bases, and 12 bases separated the two germline ends. CDR1 and CDR2 from the germline V gene are WSHSY and SAAADI. The CDR3 loop is CASSESGGFSQPQHF. Here the CDR3 DNA reads TGCGCCAGCAGTGAGTCGGGGGGATTCAGTCAGCCCCAGCATTTT.

The chain couples TRBV9 to TRBJ2-1; D call uncertain. Between the trimmed V and J ends, which lost 4 bases and 7 bases, there was a span of 21 bases. CDR1 SGDLS and CDR2 YYNGEE come from the germline V gene. This CDR3 is built from 16 residues. CDR3 sequence: CASSPQEAVRKNEQFF. CDR3 nucleotide sequence: TGTGCCAGCAGCCCCCAAGAGGCCGTACGTAAGAATGAGCAGTTCTTC.

This chain joins TRBV27 and TRBJ2-1, with a possible D match to TRBD1 (5 bases). This CDR3 is built from 15 residues. Germline V gene data show CDR1 as MNHEY and CDR2 as SMNVEV (reference sequence). V was clipped by 3 bases and J by 0 bases, with 9 bases between them. The CDR3 is CASSFGAASYNEQFF. The CDR3 bases are TGTGCCAGCAGTTTTGGGGCGGCCTCCTACAATGAGCAGTTCTTC.

This chain links TRBV5-1 with TRBJ1-1; weak D call: TRBD1 (6 bases). Per the germline V gene, CDR1 is SGHRS and CDR2 is YFSETQ. This CDR3 has 13 residues. Trimming pared 1 base from V and 7 bases from J, leaving 11 bases between. The chain's CDR3 is CASSLRGGFEAFF. The CDR3 DNA reads TGCGCCAGCAGCTTGAGAGGGGGTTTTGAAGCTTTCTTT.

The rearrangement joins TRBV4-1 to TRBJ1-1; possible D gene TRBD1, 6 bases. Germline CDR1 is MGHRA and CDR2 is YSYEKL. The V end was cut by 3 bases, the J end by 3 bases, with 14 bases between. The CDR3 covers 15 residues. The CDR3 is CASSHLDRQDTEAFF. The CDR3 DNA reads as TGCGCCAGCAGCCACCTTGACAGGCAGGACACTGAAGCTTTCTTT.

The V call is TRBV7-9, the J call TRBJ2-3; D perhaps matches TRBD1 (8 bases). CDR3 length: 16 amino acids. Trimming removed 5 bases from V and 4 bases from J, with 19 bases in between. CDR1 is SEHNR, CDR2 FQNEAQ, per germline (reference sequence). CDR3 bases: TGTGCCAGCAGCCTCAACAGGGGGGGGAACTCAGATACGCAGTATTTT. Translating gives CASSLNRGGNSDTQYF.

The chain uses TRBV5-4 and TRBJ2-3, with TRBD1 matching over 10 bases. Per germline, CDR1 SGHNT and CDR2 YYREEE (reference sequence). This CDR3 has 16 amino acids. The V segment lost 2 bases and the J segment 3 bases; nucleotides outside the gene matches: 6. The CDR3 region has the DNA TGTGCCAGCAGCTTTAGACAGGGGGCGCGTACAGATACGCAGTATTTT. The encoded protein is CASSFRQGARTDTQYF.

The J gene is TRBJ2-1, the V gene TRBV7-9; D gene unclear. Deletions cut 1 base from V and 8 bases from J, with 12 bases between. This CDR3 comprises 14 residues. The germline gives CDR1 SEHNR, CDR2 FQNEAQ (reference sequence). This CDR3 is CASSLGLLLDEQFF. Written as DNA, the CDR3 is TGTGCCAGCAGCTTAGGGCTTCTTCTCGATGAGCAGTTCTTC.

The rearrangement joins TRBV11-2 to TRBJ2-7, with D possibly matching TRBD1 (6 bases). The CDR3 loop spans 14 amino acids. CDR1 SGHAT and CDR2 FQNNGV come from the germline V gene. V lost 0 bases to trimming and J lost 2 bases, with 8 bases between them. This CDR3 reads CASSLEDRTYEQYF. The CDR3, as DNA: TGTGCCAGCAGCTTAGAGGACAGAACCTACGAGCAGTACTTC.

The DNA for the CDR3 is TGTGCCAGCAGCCAAGCTTCACAGGGGGACTACGAGCAGTACTTC. Amino acids: CASSQASQGDYEQYF. V gene TRBV4-2 combines with J gene TRBJ2-7; 8 bases map to TRBD1. V lost 1 base and J lost 3; bases outside the gene matches: 5. CDR3 length: 15 residues. The germline V gene has CDR1 LGHNA and CDR2 YNFKEQ.

The chain uses TRBV5-6 and TRBJ2-1, with D possibly matching TRBD1 (6 bases). Trimming took 2 bases from V and 0 from J, leaving 9 bases between them. Germline CDR1 reads SGHDT; CDR2 reads YYEEEE. The CDR3 extends over 15 amino acids. This CDR3 reads CASSLLTGSYNEQFF. CDR3 nucleotide sequence: TGTGCCAGCAGCTTACTGACAGGCTCCTACAATGAGCAGTTCTTC.

This clone turned up a few times. V and J are TRBV30 and TRBJ2-7; 10 bases align to TRBD1. Germline V gene lookup returns CDR1 GTSNPN and CDR2 SVGIG (reference sequence). The V gene end was trimmed by 3 bases and the J gene end by 1 base; junction bases not matched to a gene: 6. The length of the CDR3 is 15 residues. CDR3 residues: CAWRAGTGESYEQYF. The CDR3 DNA reads TGTGCCTGGAGGGCCGGGACAGGGGAATCCTACGAGCAGTACTTC.

Here the CDR3 DNA reads TGCACCAGCAGCGTGGACAGTCGAAGTCAGCCCCAGCATTTT. Amino acid sequence: CTSSVDSRSQPQHF. This sequence joins TRBV1 and TRBJ1-5; the D call in the table, TRBD1, was not verified against the DNA. TRBV1 constitutes a pseudogene. There are 14 residues in the CDR3.

V usage is TRBV7-2 and J usage is TRBJ2-7; TRBD1 might be the D (5 bases). CDR1 and CDR2 from the germline V gene are SGHTA and FQGNSA. Trimming cost V 5 bases and J 2 bases, with 10 bases left between them. The CDR3 has 13 residues. In DNA form, the CDR3 reads TGTGCCAGCAGCCAGGACATCGCCTACGAGCAGTACTTC. Translating gives CASSQDIAYEQYF. Using reference TRBV7-2 and TRBJ2-7 for the parts outside the CDR3, the full variable domain is GAGVSQSPSNKVTEKGKDVELRCDPISGHTALYWYRQSLGQGLEFLIYFQGNSAPDKSGLPSDRFSAERTGGSVSTLTIQRTQQEDSAVYLCASSQDIAYEQYFGPGTRLTVT.

V and J are TRBV12-5 and TRBJ1-4; no clear D gene. Germline values: CDR1 LGHNT, CDR2 FRNRAP. The CDR3 is 15 residues long. Deletions cut 1 base from V and 1 base from J, with 7 bases between. CDR3 sequence reads: CASGLGRLTNEKLFF. CDR3 bases: TGTGCTAGTGGTTTGGGGCGGTTAACTAATGAAAAACTGTTTTTT. Supplemented by reference TRBV12-5 and TRBJ1-4, the full variable domain reads DARVTQTPRHKVTEMGQEVTMRCQPILGHNTVFWYRQTMMQGLELLAYFRNRAPLDDSGMPKDRFSAEMPDATLATLKIQPSEPRDSAVYFCASGLGRLTNEKLFFGSGTQLSVL.

This clone was seen once. The gene calls are TRBV30 and TRBJ2-1; TRBD1 matches at 9 bases. The V gene's germline CDR1 is GTSNPN and CDR2 SVGIG (reference sequence). This CDR3 region has 13 residues. Trimming removed 5 bases from V and 2 bases from J; junction bases left unmatched: 1. The CDR3 DNA reads TGTGCCTGGGGGACAGGGACCTACAATGAGCAGTTCTTC. Its translation is CAWGTGTYNEQFF.

The chain is built from TRBV7-2 and TRBJ1-2; no reliable D call. Germline CDR1 is SGHTA and CDR2 is FQGNSA. Trimming took off 5 bases at V and 4 bases at J, with 11 bases between the two ends. The CDR3 length is 13 residues. The CDR3 sequence: CASSLPVSYGYTF. The CDR3 nucleotides are TGTGCCAGCAGCCTGCCGGTCTCCTATGGCTACACCTTC.

V gene TRBV4-1 combines with J gene TRBJ2-6; weak D call: TRBD2 (5 bases). The ends were cut back, 1 base at V and 2 bases at J, with 21 bases in the middle. Germline V gene data show CDR1 as MGHRA and CDR2 as YSYEKL. CDR3 length equals 20 residues. The CDR3 nucleotides are TGCGCCAGCAGCCAAGTAATCCTACCGGGATCTGGGACTGGGGCCAACGTCCTGACTTTC. Encoded protein: CASSQVILPGSGTGANVLTF.

This clone was recorded once. The rearrangement joins TRBV18 to TRBJ1-4; 7 positions agree with TRBD1. The germline gives CDR1 KGHSH, CDR2 LQKENI. The CDR3 consists of 14 residues. Germline trimming cut 4 bases from V and 6 bases from J; bases unmatched to any gene: 5. Written as DNA, the CDR3 is TGTGCCAGCTCACTCTACGGGACAGATGAAAAACTGTTTTTT. It yields the protein CASSLYGTDEKLFF.

This chain uses TRBV18 with TRBJ1-5, with a weak D call TRBD1 (6 bases). With 2 bases removed from V and 1 base from J, the gap between germline ends came to 9 bases. This CDR3 has 15 amino acids. Germline assignment: CDR1 KGHSH and CDR2 LQKENI. As DNA, the CDR3 is TGTGCCAGCTCACCAGGACAGTCCAGCAATCAGCCCCAGCATTTT. Its translation is CASSPGQSSNQPQHF.

The V gene is TRBV5-1, the J gene TRBJ2-2, with 9 bases fitting TRBD1. CDR1 and CDR2 (germline): SGHRS, YFSETQ. CDR3 size: 16 residues. Losses at the gene ends were 4 bases for V and 0 bases for J; bases not matched to a gene: 4. The CDR3 loop is CASSEGQGTNTGELFF. The CDR3 coding sequence is TGCGCCAGCAGCGAAGGACAGGGGACGAACACCGGGGAGCTGTTTTTT.